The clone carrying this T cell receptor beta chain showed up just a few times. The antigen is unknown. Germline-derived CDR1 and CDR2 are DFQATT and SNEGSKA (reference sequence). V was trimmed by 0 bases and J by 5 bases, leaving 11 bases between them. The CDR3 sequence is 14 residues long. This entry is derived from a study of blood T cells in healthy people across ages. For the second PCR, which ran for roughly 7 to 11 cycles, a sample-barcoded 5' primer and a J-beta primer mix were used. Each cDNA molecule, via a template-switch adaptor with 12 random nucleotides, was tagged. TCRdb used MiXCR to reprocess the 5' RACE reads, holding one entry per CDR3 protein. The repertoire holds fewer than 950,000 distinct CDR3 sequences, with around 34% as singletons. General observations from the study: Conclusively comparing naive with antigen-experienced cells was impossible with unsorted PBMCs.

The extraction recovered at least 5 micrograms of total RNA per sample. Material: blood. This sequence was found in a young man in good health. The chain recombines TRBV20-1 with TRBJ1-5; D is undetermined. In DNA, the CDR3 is TGCAGTGCTAGAGAATCCAAGGGTCATCAGCCCCAGCATTTT. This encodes CSARESKGHQPQHF.